The next 11 T cell receptor beta chains were all read from a single sample in a study of OX40 agonist ivuxolimab in advanced cancers. Profiling relied on immunoSEQ multiplex PCR, and the TCRdb table lists in-frame clones only, not all of them. The sample yields around 50,000 clones, 75% to 80% seen once. The source material was CD4+ or CD8+ T cells sorted from blood, sampled in a trial of the OX40 agonist ivuxolimab. All receptors come from an adult with an advanced solid tumor such as melanoma, head and neck, liver or kidney cancer.

The chain carries TRBV19 and TRBJ2-2, with D tentatively TRBD2 (6 bases). The length of the CDR3 is 18 residues. Germline CDR1 and CDR2: LNHDA and SQIVND (reference sequence). Trimming took 5 bases from V and 0 from J, leaving 19 bases between them. This chain's CDR3 is CASSSPSGGVTNTGELFF. The CDR3 DNA is TGTGCCAGTAGTTCCCCCTCTGGAGGGGTTACGAACACCGGGGAGCTGTTTTTT.

This clone occurred many times. The gene calls are TRBV28 and TRBJ2-2; D is undetermined. Deletions cut 5 bases from V and 0 bases from J, with 13 bases between. This CDR3 has 16 amino acids. CDR1 and CDR2 (germline): MDHEN, SYDVKM. Here the CDR3 DNA reads TGTGCCAGCAGTCCACGGCGCCGGACGAACACCGGGGAGCTGTTTTTT. It specifies CASSPRRRTNTGELFF.

By share, this clone counts as medium-sized. The V gene is TRBV6-1, the J gene TRBJ1-5; the match to TRBD1 covers 10 bases. V was pared by 6 bases and J by 3 bases, with 5 bases of the junction left unmatched. The CDR3 covers 15 residues. The germline CDR1 and CDR2 sequences are MNHNS and SASEGT. The CDR3 loop is CASSWTGGINQPQHF. CDR3 bases: TGTGCCAGCAGCTGGACAGGGGGTATCAATCAGCCCCAGCATTTT.

This chain connects TRBV28 to TRBJ2-3; D is possibly TRBD2 (6 bases). The V and J ends lost 4 bases and 5 bases respectively, with 22 bases between them. CDR1 and CDR2 from the germline V gene are MDHEN and SYDVKM. The CDR3 consists of 17 residues. This CDR3 reads CASSSPAGGLLGDTQYF. The DNA for the CDR3 is TGTGCCAGCAGTTCCCCAGCGGGTGGCTTACTAGGAGATACGCAGTATTTT.

The V gene is TRBV18, the J gene TRBJ1-1; weak D call: TRBD1 (5 bases). The germline CDR1 and CDR2 sequences are KGHSH and LQKENI. V shed 3 bases and J shed 0 bases, with 11 bases lying between them. The CDR3 covers 15 residues. CDR3 in amino acids: CASSPGGPLNTEAFF. In DNA form, the CDR3 reads TGTGCCAGCTCACCGGGGGGTCCCCTGAACACTGAAGCTTTCTTT.

The V and J genes are TRBV19 and TRBJ2-4, with D possibly being TRBD2 (6 bases). The CDR3 is 14 amino acids. The V end lost 6 bases, the J end lost 6 bases, and 15 bases lay between the germline ends. Per germline, CDR1 LNHDA and CDR2 SQIVND (reference sequence). CDR3 nucleotide sequence: TGTGCCAGTAGCGGGGACTTTACCCCAAACATTCAGTACTTC. It encodes CASSGDFTPNIQYF.

The genes are TRBV2 and TRBJ1-5, with D possibly being TRBD1 (5 bases). Germline CDR1 and CDR2: SNHLY and FYNNEI. CDR3 length: 15 residues. With 8 bases removed from V and 4 bases from J, the gap between germline ends came to 18 bases. Written as DNA, the CDR3 is TGTGCCAGCCGGTGGGGCCAGTGGGGGAATCAGCCCCAGCATTTT. Amino acid sequence: CASRWGQWGNQPQHF.

The chain recombines TRBV25-1 with TRBJ1-4, with D perhaps TRBD1 (5 bases). The germline V gene has CDR1 MGHDK and CDR2 SYGVNS. The CDR3 loop spans 14 amino acids. V shed 8 bases and J shed 7 bases, with 17 bases lying between them. The CDR3 here is CASRWGGEGEKLFF. CDR3 nucleotides: TGTGCCAGCCGATGGGGGGGAGAGGGTGAAAAACTGTTTTTT.

The rearrangement joins TRBV9 to TRBJ1-1, with unresolved D. In germline, CDR1 is SGDLS, CDR2 YYNGEE. The CDR3 has 13 residues. Trimming shortened V by 1 base and J by 1 base, and 5 bases separated the two germline ends. Here the CDR3 DNA reads TGTGCCAGCAGCGTAAACAGGAACACTGAAGCTTTCTTT. Its translation: CASSVNRNTEAFF.

This clone appeared a few times. The chain couples TRBV7-6 to TRBJ2-1; 9 nucleotides align to TRBD2. The V and J ends lost 5 bases and 0 bases, in that order; junction bases with no gene match: 8. Germline V gives CDR1 SGHVS, CDR2 FNYEAQ. The CDR3 is made up of 17 amino acids. The CDR3 loop is CASSKTSGRSSYNEQFF. In DNA, the CDR3 is TGTGCCAGCAGCAAGACTAGCGGCCGGAGCTCCTACAATGAGCAGTTCTTC.

The CDR3 sequence is CASSPRGAPSSYEQYF. CDR3 bases: TGTGCCAGCAGCCCAAGAGGGGCGCCTAGCTCCTACGAGCAGTACTTC. The chain carries TRBV9 and TRBJ2-7; D assignment may be TRBD1 or TRBD2 (5 bases each). Germline V gene sequence: CDR1 SGDLS, CDR2 YYNGEE. The CDR3 length is 16 residues. Trimming removed 4 bases at V and 0 bases at J, with 17 bases between.